Below are 21 T cell receptor beta chains sequenced from a single sample in a study of blood T cell repertoires in COVID-19. Some clones are missing from TCRdb's copy, which holds only in-frame ones; the method was immunoSEQ multiplex PCR. The sample gives 200,000 to 250,000 clones, 80% of which show up once; roughly 6% is in the top ten. The material sequenced was peripheral blood. The receptors come from a woman aged 70-85 years with acute or convalescent COVID-19.

The chain carries TRBV28 and TRBJ2-5; 9 bases agree with TRBD1. This CDR3 has 16 residues. The germline V gene encodes CDR1 MDHEN and CDR2 SYDVKM. The V gene end was trimmed by 6 bases and the J gene end by 2 bases; junction bases not matched to a gene: 10. Written as DNA, the CDR3 is TGTGCCAGCAGCCGTCCCGGGACAGGGCCACAAGAGACCCAGTACTTC. This translates into CASSRPGTGPQETQYF.

This clone has more than one count but fewer than ten. The chain is built from TRBV11-1 and TRBJ2-7; 14 positions match TRBD2. This CDR3 is 15 amino acids long. V lost 5 bases and J lost 3; bases outside the gene matches: 3. The germline CDR1 and CDR2 sequences are SGHAT and FQDESV (reference sequence). The CDR3 DNA sequence: TGTGCCAGCAGCCGACTAGCGGGAGGGCGCTACGAGCAGTACTTC. Its translation: CASSRLAGGRYEQYF. The whole variable domain, remainder taken from reference TRBV11-1 and TRBJ2-7, is EAEVAQSPRYKITEKSQAVAFWCDPISGHATLYWYRQILGQGPELLVQFQDESVVDDSQLPKDRFSAERLKGVDSTLKIQPAELGDSAMYLCASSRLAGGRYEQYFGPGTRLTVT.

CDR3 in DNA: TGTGCCAGCAGTTCAATAGCGGGAGGGAGCACAGATACGCAGTATTTT. Protein: CASSSIAGGSTDTQYF. V and J are TRBV27 and TRBJ2-3; 11 bases agree with TRBD2. Germline CDR1 MNHEY, CDR2 SMNVEV (reference sequence). Unmatched junction bases numbered 3, after V lost 4 bases and J lost 0 bases. The CDR3 has 16 residues.

This chain uses TRBV6-5 with TRBJ2-7; 10 nucleotides match TRBD2. Germline V gene lookup returns CDR1 MNHEY and CDR2 SVGAGI. V lost 9 bases to trimming and J lost 1 base; unmatched junction nucleotides: 6. The length of the CDR3 is 14 residues. CDR3 protein: CASTTSGWSYEQYF. CDR3 nucleotide sequence: TGTGCCAGTACGACTAGCGGGTGGTCCTACGAGCAGTACTTC.

This rearrangement joins TRBV6-6 to TRBJ2-3, with 7 bases fitting TRBD1. The germline gives CDR1 MNHNY, CDR2 SVGAGI (reference sequence). The junction had 8 bases not matched to a gene; V was cut back by 0 bases and J by 5 bases. This CDR3 comprises 16 residues. This CDR3 is CASSYSVGGLLDTQYF. CDR3 nucleotides: TGTGCCAGCAGTTACTCGGTAGGGGGCCTGCTAGATACGCAGTATTTT.

The chain joins TRBV2 to TRBJ2-5; TRBD1 matches 7 bases. The ends lost 9 bases at V and 5 bases at J; junction bases unmatched: 12. CDR3 length: 14 amino acids. In germline, CDR1 is SNHLY, CDR2 FYNNEI. The CDR3 protein is CASLDPGQMETQYF. The CDR3 nucleotides read TGTGCCAGTCTCGATCCGGGACAGATGGAGACCCAGTACTTC.

V is TRBV18 and J is TRBJ2-1; a possible D gene is TRBD1 (5 bases). V gave up 4 bases and J gave up 6 bases, with 13 bases separating them. Looked up from germline, CDR1 is KGHSH and CDR2 is LQKENI. This CDR3 has 14 amino acids. Here the CDR3 reads CASSQGNTGNEQFF. CDR3 sequence (DNA): TGTGCCAGCTCACAGGGGAATACGGGCAATGAGCAGTTCTTC.

This chain links TRBV10-3 with TRBJ1-1, with D tentatively TRBD1 (6 bases). CDR1 and CDR2 from the germline V gene are ENHRY and SYGVKD. This CDR3 has 13 residues. V dropped 2 bases and J dropped 6 bases, with 10 bases sitting between them. The DNA for the CDR3 is TGTGCCATCAGTGAGACAGGGCCGCCTGAAGCTTTCTTT. It encodes CAISETGPPEAFF.

This chain uses TRBV29-1 with TRBJ2-1; TRBD2 aligns across 11 bases. From germline, CDR1 is SQVTM and CDR2 ANQGSEA. Unmatched junction bases numbered 12, after V lost 0 bases and J lost 5 bases. The CDR3 has 18 residues. CDR3 sequence reads: CSVEDRASGRWAHNEQFF. The CDR3 nucleotides are TGCAGCGTTGAAGATCGGGCTAGCGGGAGGTGGGCCCACAATGAGCAGTTCTTC.

The chain uses TRBV29-1 and TRBJ2-3, with D maybe TRBD2 (5 bases). The germline CDR1 and CDR2 sequences are SQVTM and ANQGSEA. The CDR3 loop spans 15 amino acids. V dropped 0 bases and J dropped 4 bases, with 14 bases sitting between them. The CDR3 DNA follows: TGCAGCGTTGAAGATGACGGGAAGAAATCAGATACGCAGTATTTT. This sequence encodes CSVEDDGKKSDTQYF.

This chain links TRBV2 with TRBJ1-5; D possibly corresponds to TRBD1 (5 bases). There are 12 residues in the CDR3. The germline V gene has CDR1 SNHLY and CDR2 FYNNEI. Between the trimmed V and J ends, which lost 8 bases and 7 bases, there was a span of 12 bases. The CDR3 sequence: CASGGVGQPQHF. DNA of the CDR3: TGTGCCAGCGGGGGGGTTGGACAGCCCCAGCATTTT.

V is TRBV4-2 and J is TRBJ1-2; 10 positions match TRBD1. The CDR3 runs 16 residues. Germline-derived CDR1 and CDR2 are LGHNA and YNFKEQ. With 3 bases clipped from V and 3 bases from J, the junction kept 7 bases outside the gene matches. Here the CDR3 DNA reads TGTGCCAGCAGCCACACTATCGGACAGGGGGACTATGGCTACACCTTC. This sequence encodes CASSHTIGQGDYGYTF.

This clone was recorded only once. The CDR3 loop reads CASSLAGGETQYF. In nucleotides, the CDR3 is TGTGCCAGCAGTCTAGCGGGGGGAGAGACCCAGTACTTC. This sequence joins TRBV27 and TRBJ2-5; TRBD2 agrees at 11 bases. The CDR3 runs 13 residues. With V trimmed by 5 bases and J by 4 bases, 0 bases remained unmatched. Germline CDR1 is MNHEY and CDR2 is SMNVEV (reference sequence).

The chain has TRBV10-3 and TRBJ1-5, with a possible D match to TRBD1 (5 bases). V was trimmed by 3 bases and J by 2 bases, leaving 11 bases between them. CDR1 and CDR2 from the germline V gene are ENHRY and SYGVKD. The CDR3 is 15 amino acids. CDR3 sequence reads: CAISDREDGNQPQHF. The DNA of the CDR3 is TGTGCCATCAGTGACAGGGAGGATGGCAATCAGCCCCAGCATTTT.

The chain has TRBV3-1 (or the pseudogene TRBV3-2) and TRBJ1-1, with a weak D call TRBD1 (5 bases). The CDR3 consists of 15 residues. V dropped 4 bases and J dropped 0 bases, with 12 bases sitting between them. Germline V CDR1 and CDR2: LGHDT, YNNKEL (reference sequence). The CDR3 DNA reads as TGTGCCAGCAGCCTTCGATGGGGGGTGAACACTGAAGCTTTCTTT. This gives the protein CASSLRWGVNTEAFF.

The chain is built from TRBV15 and TRBJ2-1; TRBD1 matches at 10 bases. Germline lookup yields CDR1 LNHNV and CDR2 YYDKDF (reference sequence). There are 16 residues in the CDR3. Unmatched junction bases numbered 10, after V lost 3 bases and J lost 8 bases. CDR3 nucleotide sequence: TGTGCCACCAGCAGCCCCCGACAGGGGGCAATGGATGAGCAGTTCTTC. Translating gives CATSSPRQGAMDEQFF.

The table lists this clone with a few counts. The chain couples TRBV6-5 to TRBJ2-7, with 7 bases that match TRBD2. The CDR3 has 14 residues. J gave up 0 bases and V 6 bases, and 5 bases lay outside the gene matches. Per germline, CDR1 MNHEY and CDR2 SVGAGI. CDR3 protein: CASRPSGPSYEQYF. The CDR3 nucleotides are TGTGCCAGCAGGCCTAGCGGACCCTCCTACGAGCAGTACTTC.

The rearrangement links TRBV12-3 or TRBV12-4 to TRBJ2-1; D remains ambiguous. V lost 3 bases and J 3 bases, leaving 6 bases between the germline ends. CDR3 length equals 13 residues. The CDR3 sequence: CASSLTGYNEQFF. For the CDR3, the DNA is TGTGCCAGCAGTTTGACTGGCTACAATGAGCAGTTCTTC.

The chain joins TRBV9 to TRBJ2-1, with unresolved D. Germline assignment: CDR1 SGDLS and CDR2 YYNGEE. This CDR3 has 11 residues. Trimming pared 4 bases from V and 5 bases from J, leaving 4 bases between. The CDR3 nucleotides are TGTGCCAGCAGCTTCGACAATGAGCAGTTCTTC. This gives the protein CASSFDNEQFF.

The chain combines TRBV6-5 with TRBJ2-4, with D perhaps TRBD2 (6 bases). V gave up 0 bases and J gave up 1 base, with 10 bases separating them. Germline V gene sequence: CDR1 MNHEY, CDR2 SVGAGI. This CDR3 contains 16 residues. CDR3 sequence reads: CASSYSAEGAKNIQYF. The CDR3 DNA is TGTGCCAGCAGTTACTCTGCGGAGGGGGCCAAAAACATTCAGTACTTC.

The table lists this clone with a count of one. The CDR3 here is CASSESKSGGSLGEQYF. The CDR3 DNA sequence: TGCGCCAGCAGTGAGTCGAAGTCGGGAGGCTCCCTCGGCGAGCAGTACTTC. The chain employs TRBV10-2 and TRBJ2-7, with 7 bases lining up with TRBD2. Trimming at V came to 0 bases and at J to 6 bases, leaving 14 bases not matched to a gene. The CDR3 extends over 17 amino acids. Germline CDR1 and CDR2: WSHSY and SAAADI.